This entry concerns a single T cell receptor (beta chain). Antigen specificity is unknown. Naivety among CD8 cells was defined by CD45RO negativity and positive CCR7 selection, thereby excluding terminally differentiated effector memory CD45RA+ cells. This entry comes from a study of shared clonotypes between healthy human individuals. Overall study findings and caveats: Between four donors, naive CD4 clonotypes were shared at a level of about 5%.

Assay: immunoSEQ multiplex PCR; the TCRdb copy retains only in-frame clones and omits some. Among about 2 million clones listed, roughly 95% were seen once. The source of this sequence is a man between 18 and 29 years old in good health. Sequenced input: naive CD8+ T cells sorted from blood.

CDR3 loop: CASSPMTGIDTQYF. DNA of the CDR3: TGTGCCAGCAGCCCGATGACAGGGATCGATACGCAGTATTTT. The chain uses TRBV5-6 and TRBJ2-3, with TRBD1 matching over 7 bases. Trimming removed 4 bases from V and 6 bases from J; junction bases left unmatched: 8. Germline assignment: CDR1 SGHDT and CDR2 YYEEEE. The CDR3 runs to 14 residues. The whole variable domain, remainder taken from reference TRBV5-6 and TRBJ2-3, is DAGVTQSPTHLIKTRGQQVTLRCSPKSGHDTVSWYQQALGQGPQFIFQYYEEEERQRGNFPDRFSGHQFPNYSSELNVNALLLGDSALYLCASSPMTGIDTQYFGPGTRLTVL.